The 21 T cell receptor beta chains below were found in one sample sequenced in a study of cytomegalovirus exposure and HLA in healthy donors. The PCR was carried out with 60 Vbeta primers and 13 Jbeta primers. Sequenced by immunoSEQ multiplex PCR; TCRdb stores in-frame clones only, minus some. The table has fewer than 200,000 clones, less than 80% seen once. The source material was PBMCs. These receptors were collected from a man aged 40-49 years in good health and CMV-seronegative.

The genes are TRBV6-6 and TRBJ2-7, with 7 bases lining up with TRBD1. Germline CDR1 reads MNHNY; CDR2 reads SVGAGI (reference sequence). This CDR3 is 11 amino acids long. V was pared by 10 bases and J by 6 bases, with 6 bases of the junction left unmatched. CDR3 sequence reads: CATLTGVEQYF. The CDR3 DNA follows: TGTGCCACCCTCACAGGGGTCGAGCAGTACTTC.

This clone has just a few counts. This rearrangement joins TRBV9 to TRBJ2-1; a possible D gene is TRBD2 (5 bases). CDR3 length: 15 amino acids. Trimming took off 3 bases at V and 3 bases at J, with 13 bases between the two ends. Germline-derived CDR1 and CDR2 are SGDLS and YYNGEE. In DNA, the CDR3 is TGTGCCAGCAGCGCAGGCGGGTGGAGCTACAATGAGCAGTTCTTC. It is translated as CASSAGGWSYNEQFF.

J is TRBJ2-5 and V is TRBV30; D is unclear. This CDR3 is 12 amino acids long. V dropped 4 bases and J dropped 5 bases, with 11 bases sitting between them. From germline, CDR1 is GTSNPN and CDR2 SVGIG (reference sequence). For the CDR3, the DNA is TGTGCCTGGAATAGCCGCCGGGAGACCCAGTACTTC. Translated, it gives CAWNSRRETQYF.

The V gene is TRBV11-3, the J gene TRBJ2-7, with a possible D match to TRBD2 (5 bases). Germline values: CDR1 SGHNT, CDR2 YENEEA. The V gene lost 6 bases and the J gene lost 5 bases, with 14 bases spanning the gap. The CDR3 covers 13 residues. The CDR3, as DNA: TGTGCCAGCAGTCCCACCGGGGTACACGAGCAGTACTTC. Protein product: CASSPTGVHEQYF. The complete variable domain, with remaining parts taken from reference TRBV11-3 and TRBJ2-7, reads EAGVVQSPRYKIIEKKQPVAFWCNPISGHNTLYWYLQNLGQGPELLIRYENEEAVDDSQLPKDRFSAERLKGVDSTLKIQPAELGDSAVYLCASSPTGVHEQYFGPGTRLTVT.

The rearrangement uses TRBV29-1 and TRBJ1-5; possibly TRBD1 for D (5 bases). CDR3 length: 12 residues. Germline CDR1 SQVTM, CDR2 ANQGSEA. Deletions cut 7 bases from V and 2 bases from J, with 9 bases between. In nucleotides, the CDR3 is TGCAGCGCTTCGGGGGGCAATCAGCCCCAGCATTTT. Translating gives CSASGGNQPQHF.

The chain employs TRBV7-8 and TRBJ1-2; 10 bases align to TRBD1. The trim removed 1 base at V and 4 bases at J, leaving 3 bases unmatched. Per germline, CDR1 SGHVS and CDR2 FQNEAQ. The CDR3 sequence is 15 residues long. CDR3 amino acids: CASSLERTGGYGYTF. CDR3 bases: TGTGCCAGCAGCTTAGAGCGGACAGGGGGCTATGGCTACACCTTC.

The chain joins TRBV6-5 to TRBJ2-2; D perhaps matches TRBD2 (5 bases). This CDR3 has 15 amino acids. The germline V gene encodes CDR1 MNHEY and CDR2 SVGAGI. V gave up 0 bases and J gave up 4 bases, with 9 bases separating them. The CDR3 DNA follows: TGTGCCAGCAGTTACTCGAACGGACTCACCGGGGAGCTGTTTTTT. Translation: CASSYSNGLTGELFF.

The chain employs TRBV30 and TRBJ1-5; 7 nucleotides line up with TRBD1. Germline assignment: CDR1 GTSNPN and CDR2 SVGIG (reference sequence). Unmatched junction bases numbered 13, after V lost 3 bases and J lost 11 bases. The CDR3 consists of 14 residues. The CDR3 is CAWSTGAGIRAQHF. DNA of the CDR3: TGTGCCTGGAGCACAGGGGCCGGCATCAGGGCCCAGCATTTT.

This sequence joins TRBV15 and TRBJ1-5, with TRBD1 matching over 7 bases. The CDR3 spans 14 residues. The germline CDR1 and CDR2 sequences are LNHNV and YYDKDF (reference sequence). V lost 2 bases, J lost 5 bases, and 3 bases stayed unmatched. CDR3 region: CATSRPTGDQPQHF. In DNA form, the CDR3 reads TGTGCCACCAGCAGACCCACAGGGGATCAGCCCCAGCATTTT.

The genes are TRBV5-4 and TRBJ2-3, with 8 bases identical to TRBD2. The CDR3 loop spans 17 amino acids. Per germline, CDR1 SGHNT and CDR2 YYREEE (reference sequence). The J segment lost 6 bases and the V segment lost 4 bases, leaving 16 bases of the junction unmatched. The DNA of the CDR3 is TGTGCCAGCAGCCCGGCTACTTTGCGGGGGGCCGTGGATACGCAGTATTTT. Its protein product is CASSPATLRGAVDTQYF.

The chain links TRBV9 to TRBJ2-7; TRBD1 agrees at 7 bases. The germline CDR1 and CDR2 sequences are SGDLS and YYNGEE. Trimming cost V 3 bases and J 2 bases; bases outside gene matches: 5. The CDR3 has 14 residues. The chain's CDR3 is CASSGSTGTYEQYF. The CDR3 DNA is TGTGCCAGCAGCGGATCGACAGGGACCTACGAGCAGTACTTC.

The genes are TRBV5-1 and TRBJ2-5, with 9 nucleotides matching TRBD2. The V gene end was trimmed by 1 base and the J gene end by 3 bases; junction bases not matched to a gene: 4. The CDR3 runs 15 residues. The V gene's germline CDR1 is SGHRS and CDR2 YFSETQ. The DNA for the CDR3 is TGCGCCAGCAGCTTGCTAGCGGGGAGAAAAGAGACCCAGTACTTC. Its protein product is CASSLLAGRKETQYF.

The rearrangement uses TRBV18 and TRBJ1-1; D gene ambiguous. V lost 8 bases and J lost 1, with 14 bases in between. Germline V gene lookup returns CDR1 KGHSH and CDR2 LQKENI. The CDR3 extends over 14 amino acids. CDR3 loop: CASQPGERNTEAFF. The DNA of the CDR3 is TGTGCCAGCCAGCCCGGGGAGAGGAACACTGAAGCTTTCTTT.

The rearrangement joins TRBV7-9 to TRBJ2-3; 11 bases fit TRBD2. The CDR3 covers 19 residues. CDR1 is SEHNR, CDR2 FQNEAQ, per germline (reference sequence). Trimming removed 3 bases from V and 2 bases from J; junction bases left unmatched: 13. This chain's CDR3 is CASSFPSGASGGNTDTQYF. CDR3 sequence (DNA): TGTGCCAGCAGCTTCCCCAGCGGTGCTAGCGGGGGGAACACAGATACGCAGTATTTT.

This chain joins TRBV6-1 and TRBJ2-3; 13 bases fit TRBD2. The CDR3 extends over 16 amino acids. Germline trimming cut 4 bases from V and 3 bases from J; bases unmatched to any gene: 4. The germline V gene has CDR1 MNHNS and CDR2 SASEGT. The chain's CDR3 is CASSGLAGGLTDTQYF. The CDR3 DNA reads TGTGCCAGCAGTGGACTAGCGGGGGGCTTGACAGATACGCAGTATTTT.

The V and J genes are TRBV18 and TRBJ1-6; 8 bases map to TRBD1. Trimming removed 4 bases from V and 6 bases from J; junction bases left unmatched: 2. This CDR3 is 14 amino acids long. Germline values: CDR1 KGHSH, CDR2 LQKENI. CDR3 loop: CASSQDRANSPLHF. CDR3 bases: TGTGCCAGCTCACAGGACAGGGCTAATTCACCCCTCCACTTT. Full variable domain (rest looked up from reference TRBV18 and TRBJ1-6): NAGVMQNPRHLVRRRGQEARLRCSPMKGHSHVYWYRQLPEEGLKFMVYLQKENIIDESGMPKERFSAEFPKEGPSILRIQQVVRGDSAAYFCASSQDRANSPLHFGNGTRLTVT.

The J gene is TRBJ1-5, the V gene TRBV4-1; D gene ambiguous. Looked up from germline, CDR1 is MGHRA and CDR2 is YSYEKL. The CDR3 has 13 residues. V lost 1 base and J lost 4, with 5 bases in between. DNA for the CDR3: TGCGCCAGCAGCCAAGGAGGGAATCAGCCCCAGCATTTT. It encodes CASSQGGNQPQHF.

This clone was found a few times. CDR3 amino acids: CASSLTGSLNTGELFF. Written as DNA, the CDR3 is TGCGCCAGCAGCTTGACAGGAAGCCTAAACACCGGGGAGCTGTTTTTT. The chain links TRBV5-1 to TRBJ2-2, with a tentative D call TRBD1 (5 bases). From germline, CDR1 is SGHRS and CDR2 YFSETQ. Between the trimmed V and J ends, which lost 1 base and 2 bases, there was a span of 12 bases. This CDR3 comprises 16 residues.

This clone was detected once. The CDR3 DNA sequence: TGTGCCAGCCGATATCCGGGCGAGCAGTACTTC. Translating it yields CASRYPGEQYF. J is TRBJ2-7 and V is TRBV2; D is ambiguous. Trimming took off 8 bases at V and 6 bases at J, with 11 bases between the two ends. The CDR3 length is 11 residues. The germline V gene encodes CDR1 SNHLY and CDR2 FYNNEI.

This sequence joins TRBV9 and TRBJ2-2; maybe TRBD1 (5 bases). Per the germline V gene, CDR1 is SGDLS and CDR2 is YYNGEE. V was shortened by 3 bases and J by 3 bases, with 9 bases between the two germline ends. The CDR3 sequence is 14 residues long. CDR3 residues: CASSGRVDTGELFF. DNA for the CDR3: TGTGCCAGCAGCGGCAGGGTGGACACCGGGGAGCTGTTTTTT.

The chain carries TRBV28 and TRBJ2-4; 11 bases fit TRBD1. Trimming took 7 bases from V and 8 from J; bases not matched to a gene: 4. The CDR3 loop spans 13 amino acids. Germline V gene lookup returns CDR1 MDHEN and CDR2 SYDVKM. CDR3 coding DNA: TGTGCCAGCACTGGGACAGGGGGATACATTCAGTACTTC. As protein: CASTGTGGYIQYF.